This T cell receptor beta chain appears in the sequencing data of a study of blood T cell repertoires in COVID-19 (TCRdb year 2020). In terms of the full investigation: Samples covering the acute and convalescent phases of COVID-19 were provided by collaborators in the United States, Italy and Spain. The material from the prospective study consisted of cDNA or gDNA derived from T cells, B-cell-depleted T cells, or PBMCs. Deeply sampled blood TCRbeta repertoires from subjects exposed to, actively infected with, or recovered from COVID-19 were included in the dataset. The repertoires were released in a freely available public database intended as a resource for research on the immune response to SARS-CoV-2. Samples were obtained from the ongoing ImmuneRACE study (first 160 participants) and from roughly 1,300 subjects provided by 6 global collaborators. Nearly every sample came with metadata listing a de-identified subject ID, COVID-19 status, age in years and sex. Where available, HLA class I and class II types were obtained from metadata supplied by the sample provider rather than from assay-based typing.

Broad study findings and their caveats: How much clinical and demographic metadata was included differed by source and by participant, and the metadata was provided uncurated.

The collaborating institutions used their own protocols to collect whole blood in K2EDTA tubes. For TCRbeta analysis, collaborators shipped samples in one of three forms: frozen whole blood, isolated PBMCs, or DNA extracted from either of those sample types. About this clone: Its cognate antigen has yet to be identified. One end of the junction does not line up with germline, which may come from a read error.

The CDR3, cysteine through phenylalanine, is 16 amino acids long. The kept DNA is CDR3 alone, 48 bases in frame from the first base. CDR1 and CDR2 are read off the germline V gene (reference sequence) as SSHAT and FNYEAQ. The immunoSEQ Assay, a bias-controlled multiplex PCR, was used to amplify TCRbeta CDR3 regions from genomic DNA. In the paper's pipeline: The number of nucleated cells in each sample was estimated by amplification of reference gene primers within the assay. To quantify the absolute abundance of each unique TCRbeta CDR3 rearrangement, sequence reads were collapsed and filtered. For each sample, productive Simpson clonality was calculated by taking the square root of Simpson's diversity index across productive rearrangements. TCRdb retrieved this table from immuneACCESS and kept in-frame rearrangements only. Not all clones are present; in checked studies, unresolved V genes account for under half, and no reason is known for the remainder. Clonal size and the V and J genes are those of that table, whereas D and trimming came from the DNA. Within this sample are tens of thousands of clones, with around 90% of them counted one time only. The top ten clones comprise around 2% of the sample.

The chain joins TRBV7-7 to TRBJ2-5, and 10 bases in between align with TRBD1. The receptor comes from a man in his fifties or sixties with active or convalescent COVID-19. The sequencing input was peripheral blood. CDR3 protein: CASSRIRDRGRETQYF. At the DNA level, the sequence is TGTGCTAGCAGCCGAATCCGGGACAGGGGCCGGGAGACCCAGTACTTC.